One and the same sample provided the 18 T cell receptor beta chains below, sequenced in a study of Ad26.COV2.S vaccination and SARS-CoV-2 variants. TCRdb keeps only in-frame clones here, not all; method: immunoSEQ multiplex PCR. Seen here are a few hundred thousand clones, around 91% observed once, and the top ten hold 1.5% to 2%. Treatment specified: some 19 received Ad26.COV2.S at low or high dose, single or two shots; roughly five received placebo; per-sample allocation not given. Day 63 following the first vaccine or placebo injection was when the samples were taken. The material sequenced was peripheral blood, taken in a trial of Ad26.COV2.S vaccine versus placebo. These receptor sequences come from a person between 18 and 59 years old who received the Ad26.COV2.S COVID-19 vaccine or a placebo.

This clone was detected once. This chain connects TRBV7-2 to TRBJ1-3, with D perhaps TRBD1 (5 bases). Germline assignment: CDR1 SGHTA and CDR2 FQGNSA. With 3 bases removed from V and 5 bases from J, the gap between germline ends came to 11 bases. The length of the CDR3 is 14 residues. CDR3 nucleotides: TGTGCCAGCAGCTTGGCAGGGTTCAGAAACACCATATATTTT. It is translated as CASSLAGFRNTIYF.

V usage is TRBV2 and J usage is TRBJ2-5; D possibly corresponds to TRBD2 (6 bases). Trimming removed 6 bases at V and 6 bases at J, with 20 bases between. The length of the CDR3 is 15 residues. In germline, CDR1 is SNHLY, CDR2 FYNNEI. The CDR3 DNA sequence: TGTGCCAGCAGCCCGGGACTTCTCGAGCGTAAGACCCAGTACTTC. Translating gives CASSPGLLERKTQYF.

The chain carries TRBV29-1 and TRBJ2-7; D is ambiguous. Germline-derived CDR1 and CDR2 are SQVTM and ANQGSEA. The CDR3 contains 12 residues. Trimming took 5 bases from V and 0 from J, leaving 8 bases between them. CDR3 in amino acids: CSVTVSSYEQYF. CDR3 coding DNA: TGCAGCGTTACGGTCAGCTCCTACGAGCAGTACTTC.

This sequence joins TRBV7-2 and TRBJ1-1, with no clear D. Germline V CDR1 and CDR2: SGHTA, FQGNSA. The CDR3 runs 13 residues. With 5 bases removed from V and 5 bases from J, the gap between germline ends came to 12 bases. The chain's CDR3 is CASSRASRTEAFF. The CDR3 nucleotides are TGTGCCAGCAGCCGGGCCAGTCGGACTGAAGCTTTCTTT.

V usage is TRBV7-9 and J usage is TRBJ2-7; D possibly corresponds to TRBD2 (6 bases). CDR3 length: 15 residues. The V gene lost 3 bases and the J gene lost 3 bases, with 15 bases spanning the gap. Germline V gene sequence: CDR1 SEHNR, CDR2 FQNEAQ (reference sequence). CDR3 DNA sequence: TGTGCCAGCAGCTTTTCTGCTAGCGCCGGCTACGAGCAGTACTTC. Its translation: CASSFSASAGYEQYF. Together with reference TRBV7-9 and TRBJ2-7, the CDR3 gives the full variable domain: DTGVSQNPRHKITKRGQNVTFRCDPISEHNRLYWYRQTLGQGPEFLTYFQNEAQLEKSRLLSDRFSAERPKGSFSTLEIQRTEQGDSAMYLCASSFSASAGYEQYFGPGTRLTVT.

This clone is a singleton in its sample. This chain connects TRBV9 to TRBJ2-5, with 9 bases matching TRBD1. V shed 1 base, J shed 0 bases, and the junction held 4 bases outside the gene matches. This CDR3 has 16 residues. Germline V gene sequence: CDR1 SGDLS, CDR2 YYNGEE. Here the CDR3 reads CASSVRQGVYQETQYF. CDR3 sequence (DNA): TGTGCCAGCAGCGTAAGACAGGGGGTGTACCAAGAGACCCAGTACTTC.

V is TRBV5-1 and J is TRBJ2-7; TRBD1 agrees at 7 bases. In germline, CDR1 is SGHRS, CDR2 YFSETQ. J gave up 2 bases and V 0 bases, and 14 bases lay outside the gene matches. This CDR3 contains 18 residues. This chain's CDR3 is CASSLAGFGNRGPYEQYF. The CDR3 DNA reads TGCGCCAGCAGCTTGGCTGGATTCGGGAACAGGGGTCCCTACGAGCAGTACTTC.

The chain has TRBV5-6 and TRBJ2-7, with D perhaps given as TRBD1 or TRBD2 (5 bases each). Per germline, CDR1 SGHDT and CDR2 YYEEEE. CDR3 length equals 13 residues. Between the trimmed V and J ends, which lost 4 bases and 1 base, there was a span of 9 bases. CDR3 in DNA: TGTGCCAGCAGCGGGGACGGTTCCTACGAGCAGTACTTC. Translation gives CASSGDGSYEQYF.

V gene TRBV30 combines with J gene TRBJ2-7, with 8 positions matching TRBD1. The CDR3 spans 12 residues. Trimming at V came to 7 bases and at J to 2 bases, leaving 4 bases not matched to a gene. Germline lookup yields CDR1 GTSNPN and CDR2 SVGIG (reference sequence). The CDR3 coding sequence is TGTGCCTCGAGGACAGGGCCCTACGAGCAGTACTTC. This encodes CASRTGPYEQYF.

This chain connects TRBV25-1 to TRBJ1-5, with D uncertain. CDR1 and CDR2 (germline): MGHDK, SYGVNS. V lost 2 bases and J 3 bases, leaving 5 bases between the germline ends. This CDR3 has 13 amino acids. The CDR3 region is CASSEGDNQPQHF. The CDR3 nucleotides are TGTGCCAGCAGTGAAGGGGACAATCAGCCCCAGCATTTT.

This clone was recorded only once. The chain is built from TRBV7-3 and TRBJ1-2, with 7 bases that match TRBD1. CDR1 and CDR2 (germline): SGHTA, FQGTGA. CDR3 length: 15 amino acids. J was trimmed by 4 bases and V by 1 base; bases with no gene match: 6. CDR3 in amino acids: CASSLKAGGGYGYTF. The CDR3 DNA reads TGTGCCAGCAGCTTAAAGGCAGGGGGAGGCTATGGCTACACCTTC.

V is TRBV6-6 and J is TRBJ1-1, with D perhaps matching TRBD1 (6 bases). The germline V gene has CDR1 MNHNY and CDR2 SVGAGI (reference sequence). The CDR3 covers 14 residues. Deletions cut 2 bases from V and 5 bases from J, with 12 bases between. CDR3 amino acids: CASSYGGRRTEAFF. The DNA of the CDR3 is TGTGCCAGCAGTTACGGGGGGCGGAGAACTGAAGCTTTCTTT.

In this sample, this clone turned up a few times. This chain connects TRBV30 to TRBJ2-4; D uncertain. Germline V gives CDR1 GTSNPN, CDR2 SVGIG (reference sequence). V lost 0 bases, J lost 6 bases, and 9 bases lay in between. The CDR3 is 13 residues long. CDR3 bases: TGTGCCTGGAGTGTGGCAGTGGGAAACATTCAGTACTTC. As protein: CAWSVAVGNIQYF.

The V gene is TRBV30, the J gene TRBJ2-7; 11 nucleotides line up with TRBD2. This CDR3 spans 15 amino acids. With V trimmed by 1 base and J by 0 bases, 2 bases remained unmatched. From germline, CDR1 is GTSNPN and CDR2 SVGIG (reference sequence). The CDR3 DNA follows: TGTGCCTGGAGTGCGGGACTAGCGGCCTCCTACGAGCAGTACTTC. Amino acids: CAWSAGLAASYEQYF.

The chain is built from TRBV19 and TRBJ1-5, with D perhaps matching TRBD1 (5 bases). Trimming shortened V by 10 bases and J by 2 bases, and 12 bases separated the two germline ends. Germline CDR1 and CDR2: LNHDA and SQIVND (reference sequence). This CDR3 has 13 amino acids. The CDR3 protein is CATRDGRNQPQHF. CDR3 DNA: TGTGCCACCCGGGACGGACGCAATCAGCCCCAGCATTTT. The variable domain in full, completed from reference TRBV19 and TRBJ1-5, reads DGGITQSPKYLFRKEGQNVTLSCEQNLNHDAMYWYRQDPGQGLRLIYYSQIVNDFQKGDIAEGYSVSREKKESFPLTVTSAQKNPTAFYLCATRDGRNQPQHFGDGTRLSIL.

The V gene is TRBV2, the J gene TRBJ1-2; no clear D. Trimming removed 6 bases at V and 2 bases at J, with 7 bases between. This CDR3 is built from 12 residues. The germline V gene has CDR1 SNHLY and CDR2 FYNNEI. The CDR3, as DNA: TGTGCCAGCAGGGGAGGGAACTATGGCTACACCTTC. Amino acids: CASRGGNYGYTF.

V and J are TRBV18 and TRBJ2-3; maybe TRBD2 (6 bases). Germline CDR1 KGHSH, CDR2 LQKENI. Trimming removed 0 bases at V and 4 bases at J, with 11 bases between. The CDR3 length is 15 residues. The CDR3 DNA follows: TGTGCCAGCTCACCACCGCTACTAGCCCCAGATACGCAGTATTTT. Translation gives CASSPPLLAPDTQYF.

The chain carries TRBV10-3 and TRBJ2-7, with D possibly being TRBD2 (6 bases). Germline CDR1 ENHRY, CDR2 SYGVKD. Trimming took off 8 bases at V and 5 bases at J, with 22 bases between the two ends. This CDR3 contains 15 residues. CDR3 sequence (DNA): TGTGCCATCGACGGGGGTGGTGGTTCTGTCCACGAGCAGTACTTC. Encoded protein: CAIDGGGGSVHEQYF.